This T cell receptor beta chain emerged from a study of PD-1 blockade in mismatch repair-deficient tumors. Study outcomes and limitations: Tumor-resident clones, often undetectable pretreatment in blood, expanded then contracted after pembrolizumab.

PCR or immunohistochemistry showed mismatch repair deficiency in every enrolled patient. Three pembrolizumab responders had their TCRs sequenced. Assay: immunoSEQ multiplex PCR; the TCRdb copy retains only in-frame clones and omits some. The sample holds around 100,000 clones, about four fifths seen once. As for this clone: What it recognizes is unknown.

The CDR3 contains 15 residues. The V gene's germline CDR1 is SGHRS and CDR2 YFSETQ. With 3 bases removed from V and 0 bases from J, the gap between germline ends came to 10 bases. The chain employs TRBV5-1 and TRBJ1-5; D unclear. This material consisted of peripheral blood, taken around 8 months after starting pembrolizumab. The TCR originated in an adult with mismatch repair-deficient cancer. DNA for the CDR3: TGCGCCAGCAGCTCGGAGGCGGTTAGCAATCAGCCCCAGCATTTT. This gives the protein CASSSEAVSNQPQHF. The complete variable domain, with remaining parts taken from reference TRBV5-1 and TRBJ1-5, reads KAGVTQTPRYLIKTRGQQVTLSCSPISGHRSVSWYQQTPGQGLQFLFEYFSETQRNKGNFPGRFSGRQFSNSRSEMNVSTLELGDSALYLCASSSEAVSNQPQHFGDGTRLSIL.